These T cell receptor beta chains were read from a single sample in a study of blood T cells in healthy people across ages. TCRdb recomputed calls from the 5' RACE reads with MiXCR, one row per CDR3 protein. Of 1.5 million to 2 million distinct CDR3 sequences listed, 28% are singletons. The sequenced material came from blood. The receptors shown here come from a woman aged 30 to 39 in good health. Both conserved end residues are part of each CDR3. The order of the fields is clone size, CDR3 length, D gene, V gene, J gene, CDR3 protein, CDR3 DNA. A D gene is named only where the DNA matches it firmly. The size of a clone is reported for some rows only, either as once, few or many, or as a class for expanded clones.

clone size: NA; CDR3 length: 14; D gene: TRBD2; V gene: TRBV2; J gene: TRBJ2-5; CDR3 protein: CASREGGEGETQYF; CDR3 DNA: TGTGCCAGCAGGGAAGGCGGGGAGGGGGAGACCCAGTACTTC
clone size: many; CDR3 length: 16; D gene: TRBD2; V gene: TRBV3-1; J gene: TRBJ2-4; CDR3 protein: CASSGIAGVAKNIQYF; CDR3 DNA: TGTGCCAGCAGCGGAATAGCGGGAGTAGCCAAAAACATTCAGTACTTC
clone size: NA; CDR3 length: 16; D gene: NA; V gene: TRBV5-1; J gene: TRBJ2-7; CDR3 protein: CASSWEGGSVAYEQYF; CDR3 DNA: TGCGCCAGCAGCTGGGAGGGGGGCTCGGTCGCCTACGAGCAGTACTTC
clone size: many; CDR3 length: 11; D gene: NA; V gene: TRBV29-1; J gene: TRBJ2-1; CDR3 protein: CSVHGGNEQFF; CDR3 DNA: TGCAGCGTTCATGGGGGGAATGAGCAGTTCTTC
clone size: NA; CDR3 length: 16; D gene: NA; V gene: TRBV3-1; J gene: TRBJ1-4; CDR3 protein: CASSRGMGPTNEKLFF; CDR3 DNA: TGTGCCAGCAGCCGGGGGATGGGGCCAACTAATGAAAAACTGTTTTTT
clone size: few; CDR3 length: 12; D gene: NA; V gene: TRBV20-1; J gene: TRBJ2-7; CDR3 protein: CSATLNAREQYF; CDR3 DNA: TGCAGTGCTACCCTAAACGCCAGGGAGCAGTACTTC
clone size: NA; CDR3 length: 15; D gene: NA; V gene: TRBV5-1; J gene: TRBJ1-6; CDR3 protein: CASSLEQVDNSPLHF; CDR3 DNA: TGCGCCAGCAGCTTGGAACAGGTCGATAATTCACCCCTCCACTTT
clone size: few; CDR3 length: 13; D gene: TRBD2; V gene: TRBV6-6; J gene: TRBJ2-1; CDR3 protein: CATLLAGDNEQFF; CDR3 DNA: TGTGCCACCTTGCTAGCGGGGGACAATGAGCAGTTCTTC
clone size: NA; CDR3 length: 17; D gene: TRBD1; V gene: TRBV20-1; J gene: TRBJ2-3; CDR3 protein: CSARARGGVVGPDTQYF; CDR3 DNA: TGCAGTGCTAGAGCCCGAGGGGGCGTGGTCGGTCCGGATACGCAGTATTTT
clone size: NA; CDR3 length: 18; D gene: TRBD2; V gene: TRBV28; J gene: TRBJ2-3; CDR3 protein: CASSLGRRGGRSTDTQYF; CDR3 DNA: TGTGCCAGCAGTTTAGGGCGGCGGGGGGGCCGTAGCACAGATACGCAGTATTTT
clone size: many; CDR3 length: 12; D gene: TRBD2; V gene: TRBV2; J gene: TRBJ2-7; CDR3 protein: CATASGIYEQYF; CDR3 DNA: TGTGCAACCGCTAGCGGGATTTACGAGCAGTACTTC
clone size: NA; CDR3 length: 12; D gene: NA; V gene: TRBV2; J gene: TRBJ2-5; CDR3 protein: CASSWWGETQYF; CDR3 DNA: TGTGCCAGCAGTTGGTGGGGAGAGACCCAGTACTTC
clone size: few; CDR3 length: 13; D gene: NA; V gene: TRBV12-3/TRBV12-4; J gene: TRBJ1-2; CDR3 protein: CASSPGQNHGYTF; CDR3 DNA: TGTGCCAGCAGTCCAGGACAGAATCATGGCTACACCTTC
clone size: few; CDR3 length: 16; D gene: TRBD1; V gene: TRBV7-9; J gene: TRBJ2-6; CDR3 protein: CASGRTGGAGANVLTF; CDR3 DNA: TGTGCCAGCGGGCGTACAGGGGGAGCTGGGGCCAACGTCCTGACTTTC
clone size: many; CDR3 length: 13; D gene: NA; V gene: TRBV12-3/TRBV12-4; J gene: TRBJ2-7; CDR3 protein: CASSLLLVYEQYF; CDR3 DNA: TGTGCCAGCAGTCTCTTACTTGTATACGAGCAGTACTTC
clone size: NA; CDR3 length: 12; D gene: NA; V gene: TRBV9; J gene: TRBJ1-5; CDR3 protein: CASSPDEGPQHF; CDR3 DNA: TGTGCCAGCAGCCCCGACGAAGGGCCCCAGCATTTT
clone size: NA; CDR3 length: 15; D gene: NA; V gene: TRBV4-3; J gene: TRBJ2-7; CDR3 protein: CASSQEHGGGYEQYF; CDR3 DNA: TGCGCCAGCAGCCAAGAGCACGGGGGTGGATACGAGCAGTACTTC
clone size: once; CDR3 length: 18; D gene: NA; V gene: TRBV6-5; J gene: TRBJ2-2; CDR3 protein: CASSYSGPQGRNTGELFF; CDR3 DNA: TGTGCCAGCAGTTACTCGGGCCCACAGGGAAGAAACACCGGGGAGCTGTTTTTT
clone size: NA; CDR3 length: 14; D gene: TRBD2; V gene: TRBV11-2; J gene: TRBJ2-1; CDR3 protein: CASRRTSPDNEQFF; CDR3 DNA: TGTGCCAGCAGAAGGACTAGCCCTGATAATGAGCAGTTCTTC
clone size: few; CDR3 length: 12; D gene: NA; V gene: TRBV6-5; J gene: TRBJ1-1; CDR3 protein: CASTAGNTEAFF; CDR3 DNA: TGTGCCAGCACGGCGGGGAACACTGAAGCTTTCTTT